The source of this T cell receptor beta chain is a study of regulatory T cells in long-lasting Graves disease. The sample's time point: newly diagnosed GD, antithyroid drugs for less than 3 months. RNA isolated from PBMCs was used to make the TCR library. Through Arm-PCR of CDR3 regions and iRepertoire HTBI primers, TCR beta libraries were built. MiXCR was run by TCRdb on the multiplex PCR reads, yielding one entry per CDR3 protein. The table includes 400,000 to 450,000 distinct CDR3 sequences, 15% detected once. CDR1 is DFQATT, CDR2 SNEGSKA, per germline (reference sequence). The length of the CDR3 is 11 residues. Comments on this clonotype: Compared with germline, one end of the junction differs, possibly owing to a read error.

These data were also reused for a study on T cells in Graves' hyperthyroidism and ophthalmopathy. According to that study: The HTBI primer set drove a first-round RT-PCR of the TCR CDR3. Among thyroid clonotypes expanded above 0.001, most also appeared in blood.

The material sequenced was peripheral blood mononuclear cells (PBMCs), taken at new diagnosis, from a patient treated with antithyroid drugs. V is TRBV20-1 and J is TRBJ1-6; D may be TRBD1 (6 bases). The source of this sequence is a woman in her thirties with Graves disease. CDR3 amino acids: CSAREGPKGGF. CDR3 DNA: TGCAGTGCTAGAGAGGGTCCTAAGGGGGGTTTT.